The rows below give T cell receptor beta chains drawn from one sample of a study of blood T cell repertoires in COVID-19. This table comes from immunoSEQ multiplex PCR, and its TCRdb copy is limited to in-frame clones, with some not included. Here the sample spans around 39,000 clones, about nine tenths being singletons. Sequencing was carried out using peripheral blood. The source is a man aged 55 to 69 with active COVID-19. Both conserved end residues are part of each CDR3. D genes are given only for firm matches. Clone size appears in some rows only: once, few, many, or a class for an expanded clone.

D gene	V gene	J gene	clone size	CDR3 protein	CDR3 DNA
TRBD1	TRBV5-1	TRBJ1-4	NA	CASSLDGTGTEKLFF	TGCGCCAGCAGCTTGGACGGGACAGGGACTGAAAAACTGTTTTTT
TRBD1	TRBV27	TRBJ1-5	once	CASAPATGGSQPQHF	TGTGCCAGCGCCCCCGCGACAGGGGGCAGTCAGCCCCAGCATTTT
NA	TRBV2	TRBJ2-3	NA	CASSDPGLADTQYF	TGTGCCAGCAGTGATCCAGGGTTGGCAGATACGCAGTATTTT
NA	TRBV6-5	TRBJ1-1	NA	CASSYRQGRGNTEAFF	TGTGCCAGCAGTTACAGGCAGGGGAGAGGGAACACTGAAGCTTTCTTT
TRBD2	TRBV24-1	TRBJ2-7	NA	CATSGHGREGDEQYF	TGTGCCACCAGTGGCCACGGGCGGGAGGGAGACGAGCAGTACTTC
TRBD2	TRBV7-9	TRBJ2-1	NA	CASSLAGGWNNEQFF	TGTGCCAGCAGCCTAGCGGGAGGGTGGAACAATGAGCAGTTCTTC
TRBD2	TRBV6-1	TRBJ2-5	NA	CASSEAPTSDETQYF	TGTGCCAGCAGTGAAGCCCCGACTAGCGACGAGACCCAGTACTTC
NA	TRBV7-9	TRBJ2-1	NA	CASSQGGEQFF	TGTGCCAGCAGCCAGGGAGGTGAGCAGTTCTTC
NA	TRBV15	TRBJ1-4	NA	CATSRDRGRGLNEKLFF	TGTGCCACCAGCAGAGATAGGGGTAGGGGATTAAATGAAAAACTGTTTTTT
TRBD2	TRBV6-5	TRBJ2-1	NA	CASSYSLAGVMDEQFF	TGTGCCAGCAGTTACTCTTTAGCGGGAGTTATGGATGAGCAGTTCTTC
NA	TRBV5-8	TRBJ1-6	NA	CASREVFSPLHF	TGTGCCAGCAGGGAGGTGTTTTCACCCCTCCACTTT
NA	TRBV7-2	TRBJ2-1	NA	CASSFLVPEQFF	TGTGCCAGCAGCTTCCTAGTCCCCGAGCAGTTCTTC
NA	TRBV28	TRBJ1-1	NA	CASSLLQLNTEAFF	TGTGCCAGCAGTTTATTACAGCTGAACACTGAAGCTTTCTTT
TRBD2	TRBV10-2	TRBJ2-2	NA	CASKKLGLAGNTGELFF	TGCGCCAGCAAAAAACTAGGACTAGCGGGCAACACCGGGGAGCTGTTTTTT
NA	TRBV19	TRBJ2-2	NA	CASSTTRTGELFF	TGTGCCAGTAGTACCACTAGAACCGGGGAGCTGTTTTTT
TRBD1	TRBV4-2	TRBJ2-7	NA	CASSQVGTGSSYEQYF	TGTGCCAGCAGCCAAGTTGGGACAGGGAGCTCCTACGAGCAGTACTTC
TRBD2	TRBV2	TRBJ2-7	NA	CASRGLAGGEQYF	TGTGCCAGCAGGGGACTAGCGGGAGGCGAGCAGTACTTC
NA	TRBV7-7	TRBJ2-2	NA	CASSSDYTTGELFF	TGTGCCAGCAGCTCGGACTATACGACCGGGGAGCTGTTTTTT
NA	TRBV6-5	TRBJ1-1	NA	CASSYSSGRFTEAFF	TGTGCCAGCAGTTACTCCTCTGGCAGGTTCACTGAAGCTTTCTTT
TRBD1	TRBV19	TRBJ2-2	NA	CASSIAPGQGAAGELFF	TGTGCCAGTAGTATAGCGCCGGGACAGGGGGCGGCCGGGGAGCTGTTTTTT
NA	TRBV15	TRBJ2-1	once	CATTRGGLGAPNEQFF	TGTGCCACCACCAGGGGGGGGCTAGGGGCTCCCAATGAGCAGTTCTTC
TRBD2	TRBV18	TRBJ2-1	once	CASSPGLAGNEQFF	TGTGCCAGCTCACCAGGACTAGCCGGCAATGAGCAGTTCTTC
NA	TRBV27	TRBJ2-7	NA	CASSPRDGSSYEQYF	TGTGCCAGCAGTCCCCGGGACGGGAGCTCCTACGAGCAGTACTTC
TRBD1	TRBV6-5	TRBJ2-7	NA	CASSYSQGADEQYF	TGTGCCAGCAGTTACTCACAGGGGGCCGACGAGCAGTACTTC
TRBD2	TRBV19	TRBJ2-1	NA	CASSTHPPSGLYNEQFF	TGTGCCAGTAGTACCCACCCCCCTAGCGGACTATACAATGAGCAGTTCTTC
NA	TRBV7-3	TRBJ2-3	NA	CASSPRGRGTDTQYF	TGTGCCAGCAGCCCCCGCGGGCGGGGCACAGATACGCAGTATTTT
TRBD1	TRBV19	TRBJ2-7	NA	CASSIDRTGGADEQYF	TGTGCCAGTAGTATAGATCGGACAGGGGGTGCGGACGAGCAGTACTTC
NA	TRBV30	TRBJ2-3	NA	CAWSVPRSPTDTQYF	TGTGCCTGGAGTGTCCCGCGGAGCCCCACAGATACGCAGTATTTT
TRBD1	TRBV27	TRBJ2-7	NA	CASRPYTGGSYEQYF	TGTGCCAGCAGACCATATACAGGGGGTTCCTACGAGCAGTACTTC
TRBD1	TRBV28	TRBJ1-1	NA	CASRTTGGATEAFF	TGTGCCAGCAGAACCACAGGGGGCGCGACTGAAGCTTTCTTT
TRBD1	TRBV27	TRBJ1-2	NA	CASSTLTGQGAKSNYGYTF	TGTGCCAGCAGCACCCTAACGGGACAGGGGGCTAAGTCTAACTATGGCTACACCTTC
TRBD2	TRBV11-1	TRBJ2-1	NA	CASSLSATSGHEQFF	TGTGCCAGCAGCTTAAGCGCGACTAGCGGGCATGAGCAGTTCTTC
TRBD1	TRBV29-1	TRBJ2-7	NA	CSVEADRGDYEQYF	TGCAGCGTTGAAGCGGACAGGGGAGACTACGAGCAGTACTTC
TRBD1	TRBV9	TRBJ2-7	NA	CASSPGQGIYYEQYF	TGTGCCAGCAGCCCGGGACAGGGGATTTACTACGAGCAGTACTTC
NA	TRBV6-4	TRBJ2-6	NA	CASSEEVGANVLTF	TGTGCCAGCAGTGAGGAGGTTGGGGCCAACGTCCTGACTTTC
NA	TRBV30	TRBJ1-2	NA	CAWSRIQSESF	TGTGCCTGGAGTAGGATACAGTCAGAGTCCTTC
TRBD1	TRBV6-5	TRBJ2-2	NA	CASSYSPTGDTGELFF	TGTGCCAGCAGTTACTCGCCGACAGGGGACACCGGGGAGCTGTTTTTT
NA	TRBV27	TRBJ2-2	NA	CASSLSRNTGELFF	TGTGCCAGCAGTTTATCGCGGAACACCGGGGAGCTGTTTTTT
NA	TRBV3-1/TRBV3-2	TRBJ2-7	NA	CASSPLRSSEQYF	TGTGCCAGCAGCCCTCTTCGATCGAGCGAGCAGTACTTC
TRBD2	TRBV4-1	TRBJ2-5	NA	CASSPPGGLRETQYF	TGCGCCAGCAGCCCCCCCGGGGGGTTAAGAGAGACCCAGTACTTC
NA	TRBV6-5	TRBJ2-2	NA	CASSYDSGTGELFF	TGTGCCAGCAGTTACGACTCGGGGACCGGGGAGCTGTTTTTT
TRBD1	TRBV6-1	TRBJ1-1	NA	CASSDRGKDTEAFF	TGTGCCAGCAGTGACAGGGGGAAGGACACTGAAGCTTTCTTT
NA	TRBV21-1	TRBJ2-7	few	CASSKIPGQKPYEQYF	TGTGCCAGCAGCAAAATTCCGGGACAGAAGCCCTACGAGCAGTACTTC
TRBD1	TRBV18	TRBJ2-5	NA	CASSPRDRAETQYF	TGTGCCAGCTCACCCCGGGACAGGGCCGAGACCCAGTACTTC
NA	TRBV28	TRBJ1-2	NA	CASTSPGLNYGYTF	TGTGCCAGCACTAGCCCCGGACTTAACTATGGCTACACCTTC
TRBD1	TRBV27	TRBJ1-4	NA	CASSLGQEEALFF	TGTGCCAGCAGCCTGGGACAGGAGGAAGCACTGTTTTTT
TRBD2	TRBV7-6	TRBJ2-4	NA	CASSSLAGGPVLAKNIQYF	TGTGCCAGCAGCTCCTTAGCGGGAGGGCCCGTTTTAGCCAAAAACATTCAGTACTTC
TRBD2	TRBV27	TRBJ2-3	NA	CASSPGAGGRDTQYF	TGTGCCAGCAGTCCGGGCGCGGGAGGGCGAGATACGCAGTATTTT
TRBD2	TRBV5-1	TRBJ2-7	NA	CASSPGLAGGHSTYEQYF	TGCGCCAGCAGCCCCGGACTAGCGGGAGGCCATTCCACCTACGAGCAGTACTTC
NA	TRBV5-1	TRBJ2-2	NA	CASSLEQVINTGELFF	TGCGCCAGCAGCTTGGAACAGGTGATAAACACCGGGGAGCTGTTTTTT
NA	TRBV10-3	TRBJ2-1	NA	CAISEGTSRNEQFF	TGTGCCATCAGTGAAGGGACAAGCAGGAATGAGCAGTTCTTC
NA	TRBV2	TRBJ1-1	NA	CASSDRGFVAFF	TGTGCCAGCAGTGATCGAGGATTTGTAGCTTTCTTT
NA	TRBV28	TRBJ1-1	NA	CASSLTGRPEAFF	TGTGCCAGCAGTCTGACGGGGAGACCTGAAGCTTTCTTT